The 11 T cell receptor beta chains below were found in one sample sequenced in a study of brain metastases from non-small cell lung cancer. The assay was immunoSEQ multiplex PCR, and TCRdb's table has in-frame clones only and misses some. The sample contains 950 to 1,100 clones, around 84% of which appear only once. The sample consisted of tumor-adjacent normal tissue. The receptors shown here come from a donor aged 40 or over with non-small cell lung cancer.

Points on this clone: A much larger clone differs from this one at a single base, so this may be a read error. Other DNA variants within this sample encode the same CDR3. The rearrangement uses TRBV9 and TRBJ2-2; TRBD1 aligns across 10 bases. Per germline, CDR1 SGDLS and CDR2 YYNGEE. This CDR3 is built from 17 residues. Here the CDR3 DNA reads TGTGCCAGTAGCGTAGCCGGGACAGGGGCGGTCACCGGGGAGCTGTTTTTT. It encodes CASSVAGTGAVTGELFF. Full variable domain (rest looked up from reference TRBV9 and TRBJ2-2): DSGVTQTPKHLITATGQRVTLRCSPRSGDLSVYWYQQSLDQGLQFLIQYYNGEERAKGNILERFSAQQFPDLHSELNLSSLELGDSALYFCASSVAGTGAVTGELFFGEGSRLTVL.

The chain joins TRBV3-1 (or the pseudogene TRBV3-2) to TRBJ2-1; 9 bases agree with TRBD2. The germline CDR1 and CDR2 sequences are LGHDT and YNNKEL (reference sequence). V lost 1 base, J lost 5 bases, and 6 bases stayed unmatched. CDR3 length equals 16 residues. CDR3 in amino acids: CASSQGRLAGNNEQFF. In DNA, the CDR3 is TGTGCCAGCAGCCAAGGACGTCTAGCGGGAAACAATGAGCAGTTCTTC.

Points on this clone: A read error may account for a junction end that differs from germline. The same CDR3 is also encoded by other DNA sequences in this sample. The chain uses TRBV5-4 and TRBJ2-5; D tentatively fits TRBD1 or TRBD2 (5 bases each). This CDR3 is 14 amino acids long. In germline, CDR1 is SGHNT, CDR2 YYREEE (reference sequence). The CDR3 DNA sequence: TGTGCCAGCAGCCCTCGAGGGGACCAAGAGACTCAGTACTTC. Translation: CASSPRGDQETQYF.

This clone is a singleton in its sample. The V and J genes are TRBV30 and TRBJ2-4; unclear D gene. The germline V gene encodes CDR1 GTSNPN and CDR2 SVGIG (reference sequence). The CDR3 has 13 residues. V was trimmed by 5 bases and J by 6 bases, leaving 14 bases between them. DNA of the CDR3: TGTGCCTGGCAGGTAGAAGGTAGAAACATTCAGTACTTC. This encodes CAWQVEGRNIQYF.

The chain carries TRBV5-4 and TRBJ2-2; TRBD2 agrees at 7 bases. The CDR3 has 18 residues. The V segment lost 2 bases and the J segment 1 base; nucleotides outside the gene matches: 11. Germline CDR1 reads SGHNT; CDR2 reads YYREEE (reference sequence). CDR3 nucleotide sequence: TGTGCCAGCAGCTTAAACCCGGCTAGCGGATTGAACACCGGGGAGCTGTTTTTT. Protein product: CASSLNPASGLNTGELFF.

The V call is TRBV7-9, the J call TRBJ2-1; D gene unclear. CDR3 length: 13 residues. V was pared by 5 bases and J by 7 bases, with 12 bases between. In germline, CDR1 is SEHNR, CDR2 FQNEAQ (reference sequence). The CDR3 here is CASSLLEENEQFF. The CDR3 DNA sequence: TGTGCCAGCAGCCTCCTAGAGGAGAATGAGCAGTTCTTC. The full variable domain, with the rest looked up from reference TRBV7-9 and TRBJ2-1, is DTGVSQNPRHKITKRGQNVTFRCDPISEHNRLYWYRQTLGQGPEFLTYFQNEAQLEKSRLLSDRFSAERPKGSFSTLEIQRTEQGDSAMYLCASSLLEENEQFFGPGTRLTVL.

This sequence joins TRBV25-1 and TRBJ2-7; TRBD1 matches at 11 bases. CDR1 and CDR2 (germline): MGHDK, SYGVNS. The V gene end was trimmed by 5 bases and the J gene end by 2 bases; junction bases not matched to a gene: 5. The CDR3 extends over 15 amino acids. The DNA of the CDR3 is TGTGCCAGCAGTCCCCCGGGACAGGGGGCCTACGAGCAGTACTTC. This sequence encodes CASSPPGQGAYEQYF.

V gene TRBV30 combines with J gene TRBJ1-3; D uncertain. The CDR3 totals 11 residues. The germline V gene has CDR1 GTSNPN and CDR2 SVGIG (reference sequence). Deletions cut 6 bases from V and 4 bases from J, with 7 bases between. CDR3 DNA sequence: TGTGCCTGCGAAACCGGAAACACCATATATTTT. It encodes CACETGNTIYF.

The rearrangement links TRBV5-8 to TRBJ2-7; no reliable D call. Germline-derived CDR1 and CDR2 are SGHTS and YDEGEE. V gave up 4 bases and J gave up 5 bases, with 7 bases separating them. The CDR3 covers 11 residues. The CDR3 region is CASSPVHEQYF. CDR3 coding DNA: TGTGCCAGCAGCCCCGTACACGAGCAGTACTTC.

The CDR3 bases are TGTGCCAGCAGCTCCGGGCCCGGAGGTCCCCTCCACTTT. Amino acid sequence: CASSSGPGGPLHF. The chain is built from TRBV7-9 and TRBJ1-6; unclear D gene. The length of the CDR3 is 13 residues. Germline V gene lookup returns CDR1 SEHNR and CDR2 FQNEAQ (reference sequence). Trimming left V 4 bases short and J 13 bases short, with 14 bases between. Supplemented by reference TRBV7-9 and TRBJ1-6, the full variable domain reads DTGVSQNPRHKITKRGQNVTFRCDPISEHNRLYWYRQTLGQGPEFLTYFQNEAQLEKSRLLSDRFSAERPKGSFSTLEIQRTEQGDSAMYLCASSSGPGGPLHFGNGTRLTVT.

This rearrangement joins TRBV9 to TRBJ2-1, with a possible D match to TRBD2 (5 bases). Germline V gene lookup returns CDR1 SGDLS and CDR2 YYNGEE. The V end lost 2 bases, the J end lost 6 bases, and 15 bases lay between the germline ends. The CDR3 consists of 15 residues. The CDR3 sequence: CASSVEGARGNEQFF. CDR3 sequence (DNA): TGTGCCAGCAGCGTCGAGGGAGCCCGAGGCAATGAGCAGTTCTTC.